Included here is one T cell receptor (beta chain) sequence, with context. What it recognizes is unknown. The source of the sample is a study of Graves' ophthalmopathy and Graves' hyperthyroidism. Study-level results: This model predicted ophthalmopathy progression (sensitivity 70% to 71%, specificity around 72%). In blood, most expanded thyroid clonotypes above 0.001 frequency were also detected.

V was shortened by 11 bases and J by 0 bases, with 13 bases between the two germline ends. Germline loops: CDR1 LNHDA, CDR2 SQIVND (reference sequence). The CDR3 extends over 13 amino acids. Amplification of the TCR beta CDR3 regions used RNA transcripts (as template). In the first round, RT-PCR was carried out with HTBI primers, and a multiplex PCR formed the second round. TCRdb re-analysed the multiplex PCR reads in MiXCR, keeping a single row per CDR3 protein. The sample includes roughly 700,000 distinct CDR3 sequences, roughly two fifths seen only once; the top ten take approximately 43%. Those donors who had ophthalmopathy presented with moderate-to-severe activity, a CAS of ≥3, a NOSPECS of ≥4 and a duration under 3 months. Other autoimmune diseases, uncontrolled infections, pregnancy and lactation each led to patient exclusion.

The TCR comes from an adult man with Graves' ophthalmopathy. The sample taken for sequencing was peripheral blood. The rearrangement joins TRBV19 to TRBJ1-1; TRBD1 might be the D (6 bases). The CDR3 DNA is TGTGCCGCCCGACAGGAGATGAACACTGAAGCTTTCTTT. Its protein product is CAARQEMNTEAFF.